A selection of T cell receptor beta chains follows, all from one sample in a study of CD8 T cells in Susac syndrome. TCRdb used MiXCR to reprocess the immunoSEQ multiplex PCR reads, holding one entry per CDR3 protein. The sample shows about 400,000 distinct CDR3 sequences, more than 80% of them seen only once. What was sequenced was CD8+ T cells from PBMCs. These TCRs come from a human donor with multiple sclerosis. CDR3s include the opening cysteine and the closing phenylalanine or tryptophan. D genes are given only for firm matches. Not all rows give a size; the values are once, few, many and, for expanded clones, a class.

v_call: TRBV27; j_call: TRBJ1-1; clone_size: -; d_call: TRBD1; cdr3_nt: TGTGCCAGCAGTATGGCAGGGGGGACCACTGAAGCTTTCTTT; cdr3_aa: CASSMAGGTTEAFF
v_call: TRBV5-1; j_call: TRBJ2-3; clone_size: once; d_call: TRBD2; cdr3_nt: TGCGCCAGCAGGCTCACTAGCGGGAGTGGGGATACGCAGTATTTT; cdr3_aa: CASRLTSGSGDTQYF
v_call: TRBV20-1; j_call: TRBJ2-3; clone_size: -; d_call: -; cdr3_nt: TGCAGTGCTAGAGATCGGGACCCACTCGATACGCAGTATTTT; cdr3_aa: CSARDRDPLDTQYF
v_call: TRBV9; j_call: TRBJ1-5; clone_size: few; d_call: TRBD1; cdr3_nt: TGTGCCAGCAGCGACGGACAGGGAGATAGCAATCAGCCCCAGCATTTT; cdr3_aa: CASSDGQGDSNQPQHF
v_call: TRBV5-1; j_call: TRBJ2-7; clone_size: -; d_call: -; cdr3_nt: TGCGCCAGCAGCTTGGGGGACGCCTCCTACGAGCAGTACTTC; cdr3_aa: CASSLGDASYEQYF
v_call: TRBV5-5; j_call: TRBJ1-2; clone_size: -; d_call: -; cdr3_nt: TGTGCCAGCAGCTTGATGGATTGGGGAAGGAGCGGCTACACCTTC; cdr3_aa: CASSLMDWGRSGYTF
v_call: TRBV4-1; j_call: TRBJ1-2; clone_size: -; d_call: -; cdr3_nt: TGCGCCAGCAGCCCCCCGGGGAGGGCTGATGGCTACACCTTC; cdr3_aa: CASSPPGRADGYTF
v_call: TRBV7-9; j_call: TRBJ2-2; clone_size: once; d_call: TRBD2; cdr3_nt: TGTGCCAGCAGCCCCCAGGAGGTGTCTAGCGGGGGCACCGGGGAGCTGTTTTTT; cdr3_aa: CASSPQEVSSGGTGELFF
v_call: TRBV12-3/TRBV12-4; j_call: TRBJ2-7; clone_size: -; d_call: TRBD1; cdr3_nt: TGTGCCAGCAGTTTCGGGACAGTGACCGAGCAGTACTTC; cdr3_aa: CASSFGTVTEQYF
v_call: TRBV3-1; j_call: TRBJ1-6; clone_size: -; d_call: -; cdr3_nt: TGTGCCAGCAGCCAAGATTGGAACAAGTTTAATTCACCCCTCCACTTT; cdr3_aa: CASSQDWNKFNSPLHF
v_call: TRBV6-6; j_call: TRBJ2-7; clone_size: -; d_call: TRBD1; cdr3_nt: TGTGCCAGCAGTTACTCGACAGGGGAGCGGTACGAGCAGTACTTC; cdr3_aa: CASSYSTGERYEQYF
v_call: TRBV4-1; j_call: TRBJ1-2; clone_size: -; d_call: -; cdr3_nt: TGCGCCAGCAGCCAAGGGGAAGCCGTTGGCTATGGCTACACCTTC; cdr3_aa: CASSQGEAVGYGYTF
v_call: TRBV20-1; j_call: TRBJ2-1; clone_size: once; d_call: TRBD1; cdr3_nt: TGCAGTGCCCTGACCGGACAGGAGGACAATGAGCAGTTCTTC; cdr3_aa: CSALTGQEDNEQFF
v_call: TRBV6-5; j_call: TRBJ2-7; clone_size: -; d_call: -; cdr3_nt: TGTGCCAGCACTGGTGGAGCCTCCTACGAGCAGTACTTC; cdr3_aa: CASTGGASYEQYF
v_call: TRBV7-9; j_call: TRBJ2-7; clone_size: -; d_call: -; cdr3_nt: TGTGCCAGCAACTACCCGGGACAACCATACGAGCAGTACTTC; cdr3_aa: CASNYPGQPYEQYF
v_call: TRBV29-1; j_call: TRBJ2-7; clone_size: -; d_call: -; cdr3_nt: TGCAGCGTTGATGATCAGGGCGCGACCTCCTACGAGCAGTACTTC; cdr3_aa: CSVDDQGATSYEQYF
v_call: TRBV27; j_call: TRBJ1-4; clone_size: -; d_call: -; cdr3_nt: TGTGCCAGCAGTGAATCCGGGGAGGAGGAAAAACTGTTTTTT; cdr3_aa: CASSESGEEEKLFF
v_call: TRBV5-5; j_call: TRBJ1-2; clone_size: -; d_call: -; cdr3_nt: TGTGCCAGCAGCGGCATTCTTGGGGGACATGATTTTGGCTACACCTTC; cdr3_aa: CASSGILGGHDFGYTF
v_call: TRBV12-3/TRBV12-4; j_call: TRBJ2-1; clone_size: -; d_call: -; cdr3_nt: TGTGCCAGCAGTTCCCGGGACAAGCCCCACAATGAGCAGTTCTTC; cdr3_aa: CASSSRDKPHNEQFF
v_call: TRBV6-5; j_call: TRBJ1-5; clone_size: few; d_call: -; cdr3_nt: TGTGCCAGCAGTTCACTTCAGCCCCAGCATTTT; cdr3_aa: CASSSLQPQHF
v_call: TRBV5-4; j_call: TRBJ1-2; clone_size: -; d_call: -; cdr3_nt: TGTGCCAGCAGCTCTTCCTTTATGGATGGCTACACCTTC; cdr3_aa: CASSSSFMDGYTF
v_call: TRBV2; j_call: TRBJ2-3; clone_size: -; d_call: TRBD2; cdr3_nt: TGTGCCAGCAGGACGGACACGACTAGCGGGGGAACAGATACGCAGTATTTT; cdr3_aa: CASRTDTTSGGTDTQYF
v_call: TRBV6-1; j_call: TRBJ1-5; clone_size: -; d_call: -; cdr3_nt: TGTGCCAGCAGTGAATTCGGCAGGGGACGGAGCAATCAGCCCCAGCATTTT; cdr3_aa: CASSEFGRGRSNQPQHF
v_call: TRBV29-1; j_call: TRBJ2-3; clone_size: -; d_call: TRBD1; cdr3_nt: TGCAGCCTTTGGGACAGGGGCACAGATACGCAGTATTTT; cdr3_aa: CSLWDRGTDTQYF
v_call: TRBV12-3/TRBV12-4; j_call: TRBJ2-7; clone_size: -; d_call: -; cdr3_nt: TGTGCCAGCAGTTTAGTAGGCGGGAACGGCGGCGAGCAGTACTTC; cdr3_aa: CASSLVGGNGGEQYF
v_call: TRBV10-3; j_call: TRBJ2-2; clone_size: -; d_call: -; cdr3_nt: TGTGCCATCAGTGTGCACAGCATCACCGGGGAGCTGTTTTTT; cdr3_aa: CAISVHSITGELFF
v_call: TRBV19; j_call: TRBJ2-3; clone_size: -; d_call: TRBD2; cdr3_nt: TGTGCCAGTAGTATAGCGCTCGGGACTAGCGGCACAGATACGCAGTATTTT; cdr3_aa: CASSIALGTSGTDTQYF
v_call: TRBV6-1; j_call: TRBJ1-1; clone_size: -; d_call: -; cdr3_nt: TGTGCCAGCATAAAGGGGAACACTGAAGCTTTCTTT; cdr3_aa: CASIKGNTEAFF
v_call: TRBV11-2; j_call: TRBJ2-7; clone_size: -; d_call: TRBD2; cdr3_nt: TGTGCCAGCAGCCTAGCGACTAGCGGTCCCCCCTACGAGCAGTACTTC; cdr3_aa: CASSLATSGPPYEQYF
v_call: TRBV24-1; j_call: TRBJ2-5; clone_size: once; d_call: -; cdr3_nt: TGTGCCACCCCCGGGACCCAGTACTTC; cdr3_aa: CATPGTQYF
v_call: TRBV28; j_call: TRBJ1-1; clone_size: -; d_call: -; cdr3_nt: TGTGCCAGCATTAAGCTCCAGGGACCGTCAGGCACTGAAGCTTTCTTT; cdr3_aa: CASIKLQGPSGTEAFF
v_call: TRBV12-5; j_call: TRBJ2-2; clone_size: -; d_call: TRBD2; cdr3_nt: TGTGCTAGTGGATCAACTAGCGGGGGGTTTACCGGGGAGCTGTTTTTT; cdr3_aa: CASGSTSGGFTGELFF
v_call: TRBV2; j_call: TRBJ1-4; clone_size: once; d_call: -; cdr3_nt: TGTGCCAGCAGTGAAGAGGAGGGTTTCACTAATGAAAAACTGTTTTTT; cdr3_aa: CASSEEEGFTNEKLFF
v_call: TRBV6-5; j_call: TRBJ1-3; clone_size: once; d_call: TRBD1; cdr3_nt: TGTGCCAGCAGTCTGGACAGGGTCGGAAACACCATATATTTT; cdr3_aa: CASSLDRVGNTIYF
v_call: TRBV6-6; j_call: TRBJ1-1; clone_size: once; d_call: -; cdr3_nt: TGTGCCAGCAGTTACGATAGGGGGGGGCTCGCTGAAGCTTTCTTT; cdr3_aa: CASSYDRGGLAEAFF
v_call: TRBV5-4; j_call: TRBJ2-1; clone_size: -; d_call: -; cdr3_nt: TGTGCCAGCAGCCACAAGACCTACAATGAGCAGTTCTTC; cdr3_aa: CASSHKTYNEQFF
v_call: TRBV29-1; j_call: TRBJ2-1; clone_size: -; d_call: TRBD2; cdr3_nt: TGCAGCGTTGGCCTGGGACTAGCGGGAAGTAAAGACAATGAGCAGTTCTTC; cdr3_aa: CSVGLGLAGSKDNEQFF
v_call: TRBV30; j_call: TRBJ2-7; clone_size: -; d_call: -; cdr3_nt: TGTGCCTGGGGTTTAAGTTTGAACGAGCAGTACTTC; cdr3_aa: CAWGLSLNEQYF
v_call: TRBV11-2; j_call: TRBJ2-7; clone_size: -; d_call: TRBD1; cdr3_nt: TGTGCCAGCAGCCTCTGGACAGGAGACGAGCAGTACTTC; cdr3_aa: CASSLWTGDEQYF
v_call: TRBV5-1; j_call: TRBJ1-2; clone_size: -; d_call: -; cdr3_nt: TGCGCCAGCAGCTTGTCCCCGGGGCAGTTCAATGGCTACACCTTC; cdr3_aa: CASSLSPGQFNGYTF
v_call: TRBV6-5; j_call: TRBJ2-4; clone_size: -; d_call: TRBD2; cdr3_nt: TGTGCCAGCAGTTACACCCAGCCGGGACTAGCGGGAGGGCCGTCCAAAAACATTCAGTACTTC; cdr3_aa: CASSYTQPGLAGGPSKNIQYF
v_call: TRBV27; j_call: TRBJ1-5; clone_size: -; d_call: -; cdr3_nt: TGTGCCGCTGGCAATCAGCCCCAGCATTTT; cdr3_aa: CAAGNQPQHF
v_call: TRBV20-1; j_call: TRBJ2-7; clone_size: -; d_call: TRBD2; cdr3_nt: TGCAGTGCTAGACCCCGGACTAGCGGGAGTCAGTACGAGCAGTACTTC; cdr3_aa: CSARPRTSGSQYEQYF
v_call: TRBV2; j_call: TRBJ2-7; clone_size: -; d_call: TRBD2; cdr3_nt: TGTGCCAGCTTCCCCCTTAGCGGGAGCTCCTACGAGCAGTACTTC; cdr3_aa: CASFPLSGSSYEQYF
v_call: TRBV6-1; j_call: TRBJ1-1; clone_size: -; d_call: -; cdr3_nt: TGTGCCAGCAGTGAGGCAAGGAACACTGAAGCTTTCTTT; cdr3_aa: CASSEARNTEAFF
v_call: TRBV7-9; j_call: TRBJ2-1; clone_size: -; d_call: -; cdr3_nt: TGTGCCAGCAGCTTAGCCCCTTTAGGACAGTTCTTC; cdr3_aa: CASSLAPLGQFF
v_call: TRBV11-2; j_call: TRBJ2-3; clone_size: few; d_call: TRBD2; cdr3_nt: TGTGCCAGCAGCCAACTAGCGGGAGCGGGCTTGTGGGATACGCAGTATTTT; cdr3_aa: CASSQLAGAGLWDTQYF